The next 13 T cell receptor beta chains were all read from a single sample in a study of identical twins. TCRdb used MiXCR to reprocess the 5' RACE reads, holding one entry per CDR3 protein. The table includes 350,000 to 450,000 distinct CDR3 sequences, approximately 17% detected once. The sample taken for sequencing was naive T cells sorted from blood. Source of these receptors: a man in his forties or fifties in good health.

This clonotype has a handful of counts. This chain uses TRBV5-6 with TRBJ1-4, with a weak D call TRBD1 (6 bases). Trimming shortened V by 2 bases and J by 5 bases, and 7 bases separated the two germline ends. From germline, CDR1 is SGHDT and CDR2 YYEEEE. The CDR3 covers 13 residues. DNA of the CDR3: TGTGCCAGCAGCTTCCAGGGGAATGAAAAACTGTTTTTT. Protein sequence: CASSFQGNEKLFF.

This clonotype was counted ten times or more. The J gene is TRBJ1-2, the V gene TRBV12-3 or TRBV12-4, with D unresolved. The length of the CDR3 is 12 residues. Trimming shortened V by 9 bases and J by 5 bases, and 13 bases separated the two germline ends. The CDR3 loop is CASASLGYGYTF. For the CDR3, the DNA is TGTGCCAGTGCTTCGTTGGGGTATGGCTACACCTTC.

This clonotype was recorded at least ten times. The CDR3 reads CASSYSSGTGELFF. The CDR3 DNA reads TGTGCCAGCAGTTACTCTTCAGGCACCGGGGAGCTGTTTTTT. The chain carries TRBV6-2 or TRBV6-3 and TRBJ2-2; D unclear. CDR3 length: 14 amino acids. The V gene's germline CDR1 is MNHEY and CDR2 SVGEGT. V lost 0 bases, J lost 4 bases, and 6 bases lay in between.

This clonotype was observed a single time. The CDR3 spells CATSRVGQLWSIEQFF. As DNA, the CDR3 is TGTGCCACCAGCAGAGTGGGACAGTTGTGGTCCATTGAGCAGTTCTTC. This rearrangement joins TRBV15 to TRBJ2-1; 7 nucleotides agree with TRBD1. J lost 9 bases, V lost 1 base, and 12 bases had no gene match. CDR1 LNHNV and CDR2 YYDKDF come from the germline V gene (reference sequence). The CDR3 consists of 16 residues.

The CDR3 DNA sequence: TGTGCCAGCAGTGTGGACCTTCCGGGGACTGAAGCTTTCTTT. Protein: CASSVDLPGTEAFF. This sequence joins TRBV12-3 or TRBV12-4 and TRBJ1-1; D not resolved. Deletions cut 5 bases from V and 5 bases from J, with 15 bases between. This CDR3 has 14 residues.

This clonotype occurred many times. V usage is TRBV20-1 and J usage is TRBJ2-7; a weak D match, TRBD2 (5 bases). CDR3 length: 16 amino acids. V dropped 5 bases and J dropped 0 bases, with 20 bases sitting between them. Germline values: CDR1 DFQATT, CDR2 SNEGSKA (reference sequence). The CDR3 bases are TGCAGTGCTCCAATTCCCTGGCGGGCGAACTCCTACGAGCAGTACTTC. Its translation: CSAPIPWRANSYEQYF.

This clonotype has a handful of counts. The chain joins TRBV10-3 to TRBJ2-5, with TRBD1 matching 7 bases. Germline trimming cut 7 bases from V and 2 bases from J; bases unmatched to any gene: 4. CDR3 length equals 13 residues. In germline, CDR1 is ENHRY, CDR2 SYGVKD. The CDR3 region is CAITGTEQETQYF. CDR3 sequence (DNA): TGTGCCATCACCGGGACAGAGCAAGAGACCCAGTACTTC.

The chain links TRBV11-2 to TRBJ2-5, with 14 bases that match TRBD2. J lost 6 bases, V lost 6 bases, and 6 bases had no gene match. CDR1 is SGHAT and CDR2 is FQNNGV in the germline V gene. This CDR3 spans 15 amino acids. The DNA of the CDR3 is TGTGCCAGCAGTCCGACTAGCGGGAGGGCGAAGACCCAGTACTTC. Translated: CASSPTSGRAKTQYF. Drawing the rest from reference TRBV11-2 and TRBJ2-5, the complete variable domain is EAGVAQSPRYKIIEKRQSVAFWCNPISGHATLYWYQQILGQGPKLLIQFQNNGVVDDSQLPKDRFSAERLKGVDSTLKIQPAKLEDSAVYLCASSPTSGRAKTQYFGPGTRLLVL.

The chain couples TRBV11-2 to TRBJ2-5, with D possibly being TRBD2 (6 bases). The CDR3 contains 13 residues. Germline V gene lookup returns CDR1 SGHAT and CDR2 FQNNGV. Trimming took off 7 bases at V and 3 bases at J, with 12 bases between the two ends. This CDR3 is CASNAPGEETQYF. CDR3 bases: TGTGCCAGCAATGCGCCGGGAGAAGAGACCCAGTACTTC. Full variable domain (missing parts from reference TRBV11-2 and TRBJ2-5): EAGVAQSPRYKIIEKRQSVAFWCNPISGHATLYWYQQILGQGPKLLIQFQNNGVVDDSQLPKDRFSAERLKGVDSTLKIQPAKLEDSAVYLCASNAPGEETQYFGPGTRLLVL.

This clonotype was found a few times. The chain joins TRBV6-1 to TRBJ1-1; TRBD1 might be the D (5 bases). The CDR3 covers 16 residues. Trimming left V 7 bases short and J 0 bases short, with 18 bases between. Germline lookup yields CDR1 MNHNS and CDR2 SASEGT. CDR3 nucleotides: TGTGCCAGCACCCCGGCAGGGTTTGACATGAACACTGAAGCTTTCTTT. Protein: CASTPAGFDMNTEAFF.

This clonotype occurred a few times. The chain joins TRBV21-1 to TRBJ2-5; no check of the table's D call, TRBD2, against the DNA was made. TRBV21-1 is recorded as a pseudogene. This CDR3 has 19 amino acids. This CDR3 reads CASSNLQTSGRPPQETQYF. In nucleotides, the CDR3 is TGTGCCAGCAGCAATTTACAGACTAGCGGGAGGCCCCCACAAGAGACCCAGTACTTC.

The chain employs TRBV6-5 and TRBJ2-5, with 8 positions matching TRBD1. This CDR3 is 14 amino acids long. Germline CDR1 and CDR2: MNHEY and SVGAGI. Unmatched junction bases numbered 2, after V lost 0 bases and J lost 5 bases. This CDR3 reads CASSYSGDRETQYF. Written as DNA, the CDR3 is TGTGCCAGCAGTTACTCCGGGGACAGGGAGACCCAGTACTTC.

This clonotype was observed many times. J is TRBJ2-1 and V is TRBV5-1; 11 nucleotides align to TRBD2. Germline values: CDR1 SGHRS, CDR2 YFSETQ. Losses at the gene ends were 2 bases for V and 1 base for J; bases not matched to a gene: 5. The CDR3 covers 17 residues. The CDR3 region is CASSFRPSGRSYNEQFF. The CDR3 DNA reads as TGCGCCAGCAGCTTCCGGCCTAGCGGGAGGTCCTACAATGAGCAGTTCTTC.